Detailed here is one T cell receptor (beta chain). Its antigen is unknown. Deletions cut 4 bases from V and 1 base from J, with 13 bases between. Germline V gives CDR1 SGHVS, CDR2 FNYEAQ. The CDR3 loop spans 15 amino acids. TCRdb recomputed calls from the reads with MiXCR, one row per CDR3 protein. The table lists approximately 910,000 distinct CDR3 sequences, around 30% of them singletons. This sample is drawn from a study of T cell repertoires in cytomegalovirus infection. This clonotype originated in a human donor in good health (CMV status not recorded). Some clones in this sample may be carry-over from other donors' samples. The rearrangement links TRBV7-6 to TRBJ1-1, with a possible D match to TRBD1 (6 bases). The sequencing used cultured CD8+ T cells from PBMCs, collected from culture after CMV antigen stimulation. CDR3 coding DNA: TGTGCCAGCAGCTACTCGGACAGAAAGAACACTGAAGCTTTCTTT. Its translation is CASSYSDRKNTEAFF.